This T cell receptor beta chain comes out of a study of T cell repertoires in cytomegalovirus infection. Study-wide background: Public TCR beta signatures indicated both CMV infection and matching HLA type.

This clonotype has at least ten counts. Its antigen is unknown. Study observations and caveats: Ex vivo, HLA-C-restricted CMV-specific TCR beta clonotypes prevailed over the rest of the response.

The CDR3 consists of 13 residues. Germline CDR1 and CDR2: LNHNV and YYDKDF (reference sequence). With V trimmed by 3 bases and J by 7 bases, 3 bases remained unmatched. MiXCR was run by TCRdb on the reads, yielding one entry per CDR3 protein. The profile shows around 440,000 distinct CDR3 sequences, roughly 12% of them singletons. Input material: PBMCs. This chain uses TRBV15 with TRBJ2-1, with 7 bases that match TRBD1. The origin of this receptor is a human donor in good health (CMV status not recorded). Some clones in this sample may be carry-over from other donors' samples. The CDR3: CATSRVQGNEQFF. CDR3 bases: TGTGCCACCAGCAGGGTACAGGGGAATGAGCAGTTCTTC.